Ten or more counts support the clone carrying this TCR beta chain. The antigen is not known. This record comes from a study of glioma-infiltrating T cells. Overall study findings and caveats: CDR3 overlap between tissue and blood was very small. Gliomas, especially low-grade, showed above-expected tissue-blood divergence; non-neoplastic patients showed below.

Germline V gene lookup returns CDR1 LNHDA and CDR2 SQIVND (reference sequence). The trim removed 5 bases at V and 6 bases at J, leaving 8 bases unmatched. The CDR3 loop spans 15 amino acids. Using RNA template, CDR3s of TCR alpha and beta were amplified with iRepertoire arm-PCR. One-step reverse transcription and amplification started from about 100-400 ng of tissue mRNA or PBMC total RNA. TCRdb recomputed calls from the multiplex PCR reads with MiXCR, one row per CDR3 protein. The data show roughly 120,000 distinct CDR3 sequences, with approximately 25% seen just once and roughly 15% held by the top ten.

Specimen: glioma tissue, nonneoplastic brain tissue, or PBMCs (not recorded which). The genes are TRBV19 and TRBJ1-5, with 9 bases identical to TRBD1. This receptor was taken from a human donor with low-grade glioma or glioblastoma, undergoing nonglioma brain surgery, or in good health (not recorded which). The CDR3 region is CASSLSGTGFQPQHF. The CDR3 nucleotides are TGTGCCAGTAGTCTCTCCGGGACAGGGTTTCAGCCCCAGCATTTT.